These T cell receptor beta chains were read from a single sample in a study of regulatory T cells in long-lasting Graves disease. In TCRdb, the multiplex PCR reads were re-called with MiXCR into one record per CDR3 protein. Of roughly 450,000 distinct CDR3 sequences in the sample, less than 25% are singletons; the top ten hold 7.8%. The sample was peripheral blood mononuclear cells (PBMCs), taken when the disease was refractory, from a patient treated with antithyroid drugs. Receptors were obtained from a female donor with Graves disease. CDR3s leave out the opening cysteine and the closing phenylalanine or tryptophan. The order of the fields is V gene, J gene, CDR3 protein.

>TRBV27|TRBJ1-5
ASSFCLYRAYSNQPQH
>TRBV3-1|TRBJ1-6
ASSQATGGRSISPLH
>TRBV3-1|TRBJ1-2
ASSQVPGAYGYT
>TRBV11-2|TRBJ2-7
ASSLVPDSSYEQY
>TRBV30|TRBJ1-1
AWSPGQLGAF
>TRBV5-1|TRBJ2-7
ASSLLATGAYEQY
>TRBV25-1|TRBJ1-5
ASRLQQGTGNQPQH
>TRBV30|TRBJ2-2
AWSVGQGVGELF
>TRBV20-1|TRBJ2-7
SARDRGGWTYEQY
>TRBV18|TRBJ1-2
ASSPGTGLYGYT
>TRBV7-3|TRBJ2-2
ASSLLQGDTGELF
>TRBV6-1|TRBJ2-5
ASSEQAGLQETQY
>TRBV7-9|TRBJ2-7
ASSPRDRTHEQY
>TRBV13|TRBJ2-2
ASSPPGLDTGELF
>TRBV6-5|TRBJ2-5
ASSYSGTPYQETQY
>TRBV28|TRBJ1-2
ASSQTGTYGYT
>TRBV28|TRBJ1-2
ASSPGTSYGYT
>TRBV28|TRBJ2-5
ASSFFQGANVATQY
>TRBV14|TRBJ2-7
ASSQVGQFPYYEQY
>TRBV7-9|TRBJ2-5
ASSLRYSETQY
>TRBV4-1|TRBJ1-2
ASSPHEKGSYGYT